The rows below give T cell receptor beta chains drawn from one sample of a study of T cells after yellow fever vaccination. MiXCR was run by TCRdb on the 5' RACE reads, yielding one entry per CDR3 protein. The profile shows approximately 300,000 distinct CDR3 sequences, approximately 11% of them singletons. The sequenced sample was CD4+ T cells sorted from PBMCs, obtained 45 days after the yellow fever booster vaccination. The receptors stem from a man younger than 30 who received the YFV17D yellow fever vaccine. The CDR3 runs from the conserved cysteine through the conserved F or W. D genes are given only for firm matches. Size values are once, few and many counts, or a class for expanded clones, and some rows have none.

>NA|few|TRBV5-1|TRBJ2-5
CASSLAHPSEETQYF
TGCGCCAGCAGCTTGGCCCATCCCTCCGAAGAGACCCAGTACTTC
>NA|many|TRBV4-3|TRBJ2-5
CASSQDSPGRETQYF
TGCGCCAGCAGCCAAGATTCTCCAGGGAGGGAGACCCAGTACTTC
>NA|NA|TRBV7-2|TRBJ1-2
CASSLDKANYGYTF
TGTGCCAGCAGCTTAGATAAGGCTAACTATGGCTACACCTTC
>NA|NA|TRBV9|TRBJ2-5
CASSVEQGGLGETQYF
TGTGCCAGCAGCGTAGAACAGGGCGGTCTGGGAGAGACCCAGTACTTC
>NA|few|TRBV6-1|TRBJ1-1
CAIRRENTEAFF
TGTGCCATACGCAGGGAGAACACTGAAGCTTTCTTT
>TRBD1|few|TRBV29-1|TRBJ2-2
CSASGGQRRGTGELFF
TGCAGCGCATCAGGGGGCCAACGTCGGGGCACCGGGGAGCTGTTTTTT
>NA|few|TRBV6-5|TRBJ2-7
CASRLGRSYEQYF
TGTGCCAGCAGACTGGGAAGGTCCTACGAGCAGTACTTC
>NA|few|TRBV24-1|TRBJ2-2
CATSDPTTNTGELFF
TGTGCCACCAGTGACCCGACAACGAACACCGGGGAGCTGTTTTTT
>NA|NA|TRBV5-1|TRBJ2-3
CASSLLTRSSTDTQYF
TGCGCCAGCAGCCTTCTCACGAGAAGTAGCACAGATACGCAGTATTTT
>NA|NA|TRBV2|TRBJ1-1
CASSESTEAFF
TGTGCCAGCAGTGAATCCACTGAAGCTTTCTTT
>NA|few|TRBV3-1|TRBJ2-5
CASVSGHSYQETQYF
TGTGCCAGTGTTTCGGGACATTCGTACCAAGAGACCCAGTACTTC
>NA|few|TRBV7-2|TRBJ1-1
CASSSSGTANTEAFF
TGTGCCAGCAGTTCCTCCGGGACGGCAAACACTGAAGCTTTCTTT
>NA|few|TRBV5-1|TRBJ2-1
CASSLAYGAYNEQFF
TGCGCCAGCAGCTTGGCTTATGGGGCATACAATGAGCAGTTCTTC
>NA|many|TRBV20-1|TRBJ2-5
CSAREGGNRGETQYF
TGCAGTGCTAGAGAGGGAGGAAACAGGGGAGAGACCCAGTACTTC
>NA|NA|TRBV7-2|TRBJ2-7
CASSPYPYEQYF
TGTGCCAGCAGCCCCTACCCTTACGAGCAGTACTTC
>TRBD1|few|TRBV19|TRBJ1-5
CASGPRQGDQPQHF
TGTGCCAGCGGGCCAAGACAGGGAGATCAGCCCCAGCATTTT
>TRBD2|few|TRBV7-9|TRBJ2-5
CASSSYRDSVHSGGGETQYF
TGTGCCAGCAGCTCATACCGGGACAGTGTTCATAGCGGGGGCGGAGAGACCCAGTACTTC
>NA|few|TRBV5-1|TRBJ1-1
CASSNGDSNTEAFF
TGCGCCAGCAGTAATGGGGACTCGAACACTGAAGCTTTCTTT
>NA|many|TRBV4-3|TRBJ1-2
CASSQERWTYGYTF
TGCGCCAGCAGCCAAGAACGGTGGACCTATGGCTACACCTTC
>NA|NA|TRBV7-2|TRBJ1-6
CASSFDPNSPLHF
TGTGCCAGCTCCTTTGATCCTAATTCACCCCTCCACTTT
>NA|many|TRBV7-3|TRBJ1-1
CASSLGGDTEAFF
TGTGCCAGCAGCTTAGGAGGGGACACTGAAGCTTTCTTT
>NA|once|TRBV20-1|TRBJ1-1
CSASDIYTPAFF
TGCAGTGCTAGCGATATCTACACCCCGGCTTTCTTT
>NA|few|TRBV5-6|TRBJ2-5
CASSGWSVEETQYF
TGTGCCAGCAGCGGGTGGTCGGTGGAAGAGACCCAGTACTTC
>NA|few|TRBV6-1|TRBJ1-1
CASSRYLTEAFF
TGTGCCAGCAGTAGGTATCTCACTGAAGCTTTCTTT